In its sample, the clone carrying this T cell receptor beta chain was seen many times. Trimming cost V 2 bases and J 7 bases, with 14 bases left between them. CDR1 is KGHSH, CDR2 LQKENI, per germline. The CDR3 extends over 14 amino acids. This record comes from a study of tumor-infiltrating lymphocytes in oesophageal squamous cell carcinoma. Via MiXCR, TCRdb re-called the PCR reads, giving one row per CDR3 protein. Of about 13,000 distinct CDR3 sequences in the sample, roughly half were seen once. V usage is TRBV18 and J usage is TRBJ1-2, with D perhaps TRBD1 (6 bases). The sequenced material came from blood. The origin of this receptor is a female donor with esophageal squamous cell carcinoma. CDR3 amino acids: CASSPMAGVRGYTF. DNA of the CDR3: TGTGCCAGCTCACCAATGGCAGGGGTGCGTGGCTACACCTTC.